This passage covers 16 T cell receptor beta chains from one sample sequenced in a study of regulatory T cells in long-lasting Graves disease. HTBI primers from iRepertoire and Arm-PCR of CDR3 regions yielded the TCR beta libraries. TCRdb reanalysed the multiplex PCR reads using MiXCR and keeps one entry per CDR3 protein. The sample includes hundreds of thousands of distinct CDR3 sequences, less than 25% of them seen just once. Time point: persistent/refractory GD, antithyroid drugs over 5 years with positive TRAb. RNA isolated from PBMCs was used to make the TCR library. The sample here was peripheral blood mononuclear cells (PBMCs), taken when the disease was refractory, from a patient treated with antithyroid drugs. The source of these receptors is a female donor with Graves disease.

The chain joins TRBV7-3 to TRBJ2-1, with 8 bases aligning to TRBD1. Unmatched junction bases numbered 9, after V lost 7 bases and J lost 7 bases. Germline CDR1 SGHTA, CDR2 FQGTGA. CDR3 length: 14 amino acids. The CDR3 spells CASTLGTGGNEQFF. CDR3 nucleotides: TGTGCCAGCACCCTGGGGACAGGCGGAAATGAGCAGTTCTTC.

This clonotype was observed a few times. The chain combines TRBV10-3 with TRBJ2-6, with TRBD2 identical over 9 bases. Germline V lookup: CDR1 ENHRY, CDR2 SYGVKD. The CDR3 sequence is 13 residues long. J was trimmed by 3 bases and V by 10 bases; bases with no gene match: 1. The CDR3, as DNA: TGTGCCAGCGGGGGGGTTGGGGCCAACGTCCTGACTTTC. Protein product: CASGGVGANVLTF.

Many counts were recorded for this clonotype. The V call is TRBV7-2, the J call TRBJ2-7; 7 bases are shared with TRBD2. Trimming removed 5 bases from V and 0 bases from J; junction bases left unmatched: 10. Germline CDR1 is SGHTA and CDR2 is FQGNSA. The CDR3 contains 16 residues. The CDR3 DNA sequence: TGTGCCAGCAGCCAAACTAGCGCTCGATCCTCCTACGAGCAGTACTTC. Its translation: CASSQTSARSSYEQYF.

This clonotype was detected many times. V gene TRBV12-3 or TRBV12-4 combines with J gene TRBJ1-5, with D possibly matching TRBD1 (6 bases). With 3 bases removed from V and 2 bases from J, the gap between germline ends came to 11 bases. CDR3 length: 15 amino acids. For the CDR3, the DNA is TGTGCCAGCAGTTTGGCGGCAGGGGGCAATCAGCCCCAGCATTTT. This translates into CASSLAAGGNQPQHF.

This clonotype has at least ten counts. V is TRBV29-1 and J is TRBJ2-5; 7 bases match TRBD2. The ends lost 4 bases at V and 4 bases at J; junction bases unmatched: 6. Germline V lookup: CDR1 SQVTM, CDR2 ANQGSEA. The CDR3 loop spans 13 amino acids. In DNA, the CDR3 is TGCAGCGTTGTGCGGGAGTGGTCAGAGACCCAGTACTTC. Translation gives CSVVREWSETQYF.

The sample holds a few counts of this clonotype. V usage is TRBV25-1 and J usage is TRBJ1-1; 8 bases fit TRBD1. Germline V gene data show CDR1 as MGHDK and CDR2 as SYGVNS. This CDR3 contains 18 residues. V lost 6 bases, J lost 1 base, and 16 bases stayed unmatched. The CDR3 spells CASSPTVPWTGSNTEAFF. CDR3 sequence (DNA): TGTGCCAGCAGCCCCACCGTTCCTTGGACAGGGTCGAACACTGAAGCTTTCTTT.

The chain has TRBV19 and TRBJ2-7, with D perhaps TRBD1 (8 bases). V was shortened by 2 bases and J by 3 bases, with 20 bases between the two germline ends. Germline-derived CDR1 and CDR2 are LNHDA and SQIVND (reference sequence). The CDR3 loop spans 17 amino acids. Written as DNA, the CDR3 is TGTGCCAGTAGTATAAATCCAGAAACAGGGGGGGGCTACGAGCAGTACTTC. Translating gives CASSINPETGGGYEQYF. Using reference TRBV19 and TRBJ2-7 for the parts outside the CDR3, the full variable domain is DGGITQSPKYLFRKEGQNVTLSCEQNLNHDAMYWYRQDPGQGLRLIYYSQIVNDFQKGDIAEGYSVSREKKESFPLTVTSAQKNPTAFYLCASSINPETGGGYEQYFGPGTRLTVT.

This sequence joins TRBV11-2 and TRBJ1-1; D might be TRBD1 (6 bases). The V gene lost 5 bases and the J gene lost 11 bases, with 21 bases spanning the gap. Germline CDR1 and CDR2: SGHAT and FQNNGV. The CDR3 spans 14 residues. The CDR3 DNA is TGTGCCAGCAGCCCGAGCGGGACATACGATTCCGCTTTCTTT. It is translated as CASSPSGTYDSAFF.

This clonotype showed up many times. The V call is TRBV6-5, the J call TRBJ1-1; unclear D gene. The CDR3 loop spans 13 amino acids. The V end lost 0 bases, the J end lost 3 bases, and 5 bases lay between the germline ends. CDR1 is MNHEY, CDR2 SVGAGI, per germline. Here the CDR3 DNA reads TGTGCCAGCAGTTACTCGAGGTACACTGAAGCTTTCTTT. Protein: CASSYSRYTEAFF.

As regards this clonotype: Mismatch with germline at one junction end may stem from a read error. DNA for the CDR3: TGTGCCTGCAGCGACGGCATGAACACTGAAGCTTTCTTT. Amino acid sequence: CACSDGMNTEAFF. The chain joins TRBV27 to TRBJ1-1, with D uncertain. This CDR3 spans 13 amino acids. The germline CDR1 and CDR2 sequences are MNHEY and SMNVEV (reference sequence).

This chain uses TRBV30 with TRBJ2-7; D remains unclear. This CDR3 contains 12 residues. V shed 2 bases and J shed 3 bases, with 8 bases lying between them. CDR1 is GTSNPN, CDR2 SVGIG, per germline (reference sequence). CDR3 sequence reads: CAWSWQRYEQYF. The CDR3 DNA is TGTGCCTGGAGTTGGCAGCGCTACGAGCAGTACTTC.

This clonotype was picked up a small number of times. The chain has TRBV30 and TRBJ1-1; a weak D match, TRBD1 (5 bases). This CDR3 contains 13 residues. V gave up 5 bases and J gave up 7 bases, with 17 bases separating them. The germline V gene encodes CDR1 GTSNPN and CDR2 SVGIG (reference sequence). CDR3 sequence (DNA): TGTGCCTGGGACCTGGGGCCTGCGGGTGAAGCTTTCTTT. It yields the protein CAWDLGPAGEAFF.

The rearrangement uses TRBV6-1 and TRBJ2-1; 15 bases match TRBD2. Trimming at V came to 5 bases and at J to 0 bases, leaving 8 bases not matched to a gene. Germline assignment: CDR1 MNHNS and CDR2 SASEGT. The CDR3 covers 19 residues. For the CDR3, the DNA is TGTGCCAGCAGTCGCCGGGGACTAGCGGGAGGAAGCTCCTACAATGAGCAGTTCTTC. It codes for CASSRRGLAGGSSYNEQFF.

This clonotype was observed a few times. CDR3 in DNA: TGTGCCAGCAGTCGAAAGCAGGGGTCCGAGCAGTACTTC. It codes for CASSRKQGSEQYF. The chain uses TRBV28 and TRBJ2-7, with D maybe TRBD1 (6 bases). Germline lookup yields CDR1 MDHEN and CDR2 SYDVKM. This CDR3 has 13 amino acids. Trimming left V 5 bases short and J 6 bases short, with 14 bases between.

This clonotype was counted at least ten times. The chain links TRBV20-1 to TRBJ1-5; 8 bases line up with TRBD1. CDR1 and CDR2 from the germline V gene are DFQATT and SNEGSKA (reference sequence). The CDR3 extends over 13 amino acids. Germline trimming cut 6 bases from V and 6 bases from J; bases unmatched to any gene: 7. CDR3 amino acids: CSADGQGSQPQHF. The CDR3 DNA reads as TGCAGTGCCGATGGACAGGGCAGTCAGCCCCAGCATTTT.

In its sample, this clonotype was seen many times. The chain joins TRBV28 to TRBJ2-1; possibly TRBD1 for D (6 bases). Trimming removed 3 bases at V and 5 bases at J, with 14 bases between. The length of the CDR3 is 15 residues. Germline values: CDR1 MDHEN, CDR2 SYDVKM. CDR3 DNA sequence: TGTGCCAGCAGTTTGGGAGTGTCAGGGGACAATGAGCAGTTCTTC. This sequence encodes CASSLGVSGDNEQFF.